This TCR beta chain is from a study of blood T cell repertoires in COVID-19. In the study overall: Acute and convalescent COVID-19 samples came from the United States, Italy and Spain. T cells, B-cell-depleted T cells, or PBMCs supplied cDNA or gDNA.

Germline V gene lookup returns CDR1 MNHEY and CDR2 SMNVEV (reference sequence). The CDR3 consists of 14 residues. V lost 5 bases, J lost 5 bases, and 6 bases stayed unmatched. As originally analysed: Amplified reference gene primers provided the basis for estimating nucleated cell counts. Assay: immunoSEQ multiplex PCR; the TCRdb copy retains only in-frame clones and omits some. That table furnishes V, J and clone size, whereas the DNA furnished D and trimming. The sample holds 200,000 to 250,000 clones, about 87% seen once. V usage is TRBV27 and J usage is TRBJ1-1; 9 bases align to TRBD1. The sample comprised peripheral blood. The origin of this receptor is a man aged 70-80 years with acute or convalescent COVID-19. The CDR3 sequence is CASSAGQGWTEAFF. The CDR3 nucleotides are TGTGCCAGCAGTGCGGGACAGGGTTGGACTGAAGCTTTCTTT.